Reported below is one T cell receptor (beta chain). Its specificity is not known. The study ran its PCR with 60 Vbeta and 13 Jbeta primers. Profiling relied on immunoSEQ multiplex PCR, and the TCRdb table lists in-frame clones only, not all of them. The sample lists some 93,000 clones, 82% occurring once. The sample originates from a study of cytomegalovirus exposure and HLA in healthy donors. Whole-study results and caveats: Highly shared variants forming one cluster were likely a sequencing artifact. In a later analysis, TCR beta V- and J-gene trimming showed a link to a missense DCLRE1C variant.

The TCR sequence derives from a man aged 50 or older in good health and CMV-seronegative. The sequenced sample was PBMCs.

CDR3 DNA sequence: TGCGCCAGCAGCCATCCCATTTCCGGGACTAGCGGCCCACCACAGATCACGCAGTATTTT. The encoded protein is CASSHPISGTSGPPQITQYF. The chain couples TRBV4-1 to TRBJ2-3, with 11 bases lining up with TRBD2. This CDR3 is built from 20 residues. Unmatched junction bases numbered 23, after V lost 3 bases and J lost 9 bases. Looked up from germline, CDR1 is MGHRA and CDR2 is YSYEKL.